A selection of T cell receptor beta chains follows, all from one sample in a study of tumor-infiltrating lymphocytes in primary liver carcinoma. TCRdb called the multiplex PCR reads again in MiXCR, with one record for every CDR3 protein. This table has 300,000 to 350,000 distinct CDR3 sequences, about 65% appearing once. The sample consisted of peripheral blood. Receptor source: a man aged 40-49 years with primary liver carcinoma and hepatitis B virus infection. The CDR3 runs from the conserved cysteine through the conserved F or W. Fields, in order: J gene, clone size, V gene, D gene, CDR3 protein, CDR3 DNA. The D gene is left open where the match is weak. The listing skips clone size in some rows; elsewhere it reads once, few, many or a size class.

J gene: TRBJ2-1; clone size: .; V gene: TRBV11-1; D gene: TRBD1; CDR3 protein: CASSLATGMYNEKFF; CDR3 DNA: TGTGCCAGCAGCTTAGCGACAGGGATGTACAATGAGAAGTTCTTC
J gene: TRBJ2-2; clone size: many; V gene: TRBV12-3/TRBV12-4; D gene: TRBD1; CDR3 protein: CASSPKDRAHTGELFF; CDR3 DNA: TGTGCCAGCAGTCCCAAGGACAGGGCCCACACCGGGGAGCTGTTTTTT
J gene: TRBJ2-2; clone size: .; V gene: TRBV11-2; D gene: .; CDR3 protein: CDSSSGRYTGVLFF; CDR3 DNA: TGTGACAGCAGCTCCGGACGGTACACCGGGGTGCTGTTTTTT
J gene: TRBJ2-1; clone size: many; V gene: TRBV6-5; D gene: TRBD2; CDR3 protein: CASSYSPSGYNEQFF; CDR3 DNA: TGTGCCAGCAGTTACTCGCCTAGCGGTTACAATGAGCAGTTCTTC
J gene: TRBJ2-6; clone size: .; V gene: TRBV5-5; D gene: .; CDR3 protein: CASSFTTEQGLTGANVLSF; CDR3 DNA: TGTGCCAGCAGCTTCACGACAGAACAGGGATTAACGGGGGCCAACGTCCTGTCTTTC
J gene: TRBJ2-6; clone size: .; V gene: TRBV4-2; D gene: .; CDR3 protein: CASSQDQVNSGANVLTF; CDR3 DNA: TGTGCCAGTAGCCAAGATCAGGTGAATTCTGGGGCCAACGTCCTGACTTTC
J gene: TRBJ2-1; clone size: once; V gene: TRBV11-2; D gene: .; CDR3 protein: CASSLGVRGGSYNVRFF; CDR3 DNA: TGTGCCAGCAGCTTAGGGGTGAGGGGGGGCTCCTATAATGTGCGGTTCTTC
J gene: TRBJ1-2; clone size: .; V gene: TRBV7-9; D gene: .; CDR3 protein: CASSYTGTPGSYTF; CDR3 DNA: TGTGCCAGCAGCTATACAGGGACTCCCGGGAGCTACACCTTC
J gene: TRBJ1-2; clone size: few; V gene: TRBV7-9; D gene: .; CDR3 protein: CASSPLVSYGYTF; CDR3 DNA: TGTGCCAGCAGCCCGCTGGTCTCATATGGCTACACCTTC
J gene: TRBJ2-7; clone size: many; V gene: TRBV6-2/TRBV6-3; D gene: .; CDR3 protein: CASSFGGGYEQYF; CDR3 DNA: TGTGCCAGCAGTTTTGGTGGCGGCTACGAGCAGTACTTC
J gene: TRBJ2-1; clone size: .; V gene: TRBV2; D gene: TRBD1; CDR3 protein: CASDRGPSYNEQFF; CDR3 DNA: TGTGCCAGCGACAGGGGGCCCTCCTACAATGAGCAGTTCTTC
J gene: TRBJ2-1; clone size: .; V gene: TRBV11-3; D gene: TRBD1; CDR3 protein: CASSLDGQVKGNEQFF; CDR3 DNA: TGTGCCAGCAGCTTGGATGGACAGGTGAAAGGGAATGAGCAGTTCTTC
J gene: TRBJ2-5; clone size: few; V gene: TRBV6-6; D gene: .; CDR3 protein: CASRGKECQETQYF; CDR3 DNA: TGTGCCAGCAGGGGCAAGGAATGCCAAGAGACCCAGTACTTC
J gene: TRBJ2-1; clone size: many; V gene: TRBV11-1; D gene: .; CDR3 protein: CASSLAGEQFF; CDR3 DNA: TGTGCCAGCAGCTTAGCTGGGGAGCAGTTCTTC
J gene: TRBJ2-5; clone size: .; V gene: TRBV6-5; D gene: TRBD1; CDR3 protein: CASSSPTGDLETQYF; CDR3 DNA: TGTGCCAGCAGTTCGCCGACAGGGGATTTGGAGACCCAGTACTTC
J gene: TRBJ1-5; clone size: few; V gene: TRBV7-9; D gene: TRBD1; CDR3 protein: CASSLGLNRGDQPQHF; CDR3 DNA: TGTGCCAGCAGCTTAGGGCTGAACAGGGGTGATCAGCCCCAGCATTTT
J gene: TRBJ1-6; clone size: .; V gene: TRBV6-5; D gene: .; CDR3 protein: CASRKGTDYNSPLHF; CDR3 DNA: TGTGCCAGCAGGAAGGGGACGGACTATAATTCACCCCTCCACTTT
J gene: TRBJ2-3; clone size: few; V gene: TRBV6-2/TRBV6-3; D gene: .; CDR3 protein: CASNRAGGDTQYF; CDR3 DNA: TGTGCCAGCAACCGGGCGGGTGGGGATACGCAGTATTTT
J gene: TRBJ2-6; clone size: many; V gene: TRBV5-6; D gene: .; CDR3 protein: CASSWTALGANVLTF; CDR3 DNA: TGTGCCAGCAGCTGGACAGCCCTTGGGGCCAACGTCCTGACTTTC
J gene: TRBJ2-1; clone size: .; V gene: TRBV29-1; D gene: TRBD2; CDR3 protein: CSVEFGLAVTSKDRSYNEQFF; CDR3 DNA: TGCAGCGTTGAGTTTGGCCTAGCGGTGACCTCCAAGGATCGCTCCTACAATGAGCAGTTCTTC
J gene: TRBJ2-7; clone size: many; V gene: TRBV6-2/TRBV6-3; D gene: .; CDR3 protein: CASSYSPDRAGEQYF; CDR3 DNA: TGTGCCAGCAGTTACTCGCCGGACAGAGCGGGGGAGCAGTACTTC
J gene: TRBJ2-6; clone size: .; V gene: TRBV11-2; D gene: .; CDR3 protein: CASNHETRSSGANVLTF; CDR3 DNA: TGTGCCAGCAACCACGAAACAAGGAGCTCTGGGGCCAACGTCCTGACTTTC
J gene: TRBJ2-7; clone size: many; V gene: TRBV12-3/TRBV12-4; D gene: .; CDR3 protein: CASSDSYEQYF; CDR3 DNA: TGTGCCAGCAGTGACTCCTACGAGCAGTACTTC
J gene: TRBJ2-7; clone size: once; V gene: TRBV5-1; D gene: TRBD2; CDR3 protein: CASSPGAGSSNEQYF; CDR3 DNA: TGCGCCAGCAGCCCAGGAGCGGGGTCCTCCAACGAGCAGTACTTC
J gene: TRBJ1-5; clone size: .; V gene: TRBV6-1; D gene: .; CDR3 protein: CASKVSGSQPQHF; CDR3 DNA: TGTGCCAGCAAAGTATCAGGGTCTCAGCCCCAGCATTTT